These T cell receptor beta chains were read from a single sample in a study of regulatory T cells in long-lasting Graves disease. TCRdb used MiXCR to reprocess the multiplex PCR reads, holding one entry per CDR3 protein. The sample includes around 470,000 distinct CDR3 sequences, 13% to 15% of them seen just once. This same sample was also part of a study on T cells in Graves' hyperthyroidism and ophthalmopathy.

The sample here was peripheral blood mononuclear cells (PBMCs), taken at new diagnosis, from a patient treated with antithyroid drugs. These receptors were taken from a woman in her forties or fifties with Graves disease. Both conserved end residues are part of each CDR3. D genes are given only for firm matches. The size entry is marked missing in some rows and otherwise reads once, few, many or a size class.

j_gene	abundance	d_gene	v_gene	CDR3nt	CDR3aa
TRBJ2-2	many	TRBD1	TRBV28	TGTGCCAGCAGTACGGGACAGCCCACCGGGGAGCTGTTTTTT	CASSTGQPTGELFF
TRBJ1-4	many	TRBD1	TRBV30	TGTGCCTGGTCACAGGGGGGGAATGAAAAACTGTTTTTT	CAWSQGGNEKLFF
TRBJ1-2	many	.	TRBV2	TGTGCCAGCAGTGAAGAAGGCGTGGCAGGGGCATATTCTGGCTACACCTTC	CASSEEGVAGAYSGYTF
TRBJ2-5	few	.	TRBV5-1	TGCGCCAGCAGCTTGGCGTTTTCGGCTGTGTCTAGTTATACGGAGACCCAGTACTTC	CASSLAFSAVSSYTETQYF
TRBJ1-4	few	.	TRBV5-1	TGCGCCAGCACCACCGGGACTCCCGGTAATGAAAAACTGTTTTTT	CASTTGTPGNEKLFF
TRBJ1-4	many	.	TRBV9	TGTGCCAGCAGCGTAGGGAACGACAATGAAAAACTGTTTTTT	CASSVGNDNEKLFF
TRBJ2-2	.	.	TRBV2	TGTGCCAGCACCGCAACGGGGGAGACCGGGGAGCTGTTTTTT	CASTATGETGELFF
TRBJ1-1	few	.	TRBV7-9	TGTGCCAGCAGCTTAAACAGCATCAACACTGAAGCTTTCTTT	CASSLNSINTEAFF
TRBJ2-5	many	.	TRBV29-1	TGCAGCGTTGACGGGGCAGAGACCCAGTACTTC	CSVDGAETQYF
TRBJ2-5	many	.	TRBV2	TGTGCCAATCGATTACTCCAGGAGACCCAGTACTTC	CANRLLQETQYF
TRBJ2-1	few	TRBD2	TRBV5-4	TGTGCCAGCAGCTTGGAGCGGGAAACCTACAATGAGCAGTTCTTC	CASSLERETYNEQFF
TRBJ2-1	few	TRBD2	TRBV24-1	TGTGCCACCAGTGCTAGCGGGATGATCTACAATGAGCAGTTCTTC	CATSASGMIYNEQFF
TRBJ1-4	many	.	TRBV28	TGTGCCAGCAGTTTACGATGGGGTGCTGAAAAACTGTTTTTT	CASSLRWGAEKLFF
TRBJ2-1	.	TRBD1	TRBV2	TGTGCCAGCAGGGCCGGGACAGCCGAAACCTACGAGCAGTTCTTC	CASRAGTAETYEQFF
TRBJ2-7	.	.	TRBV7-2	TGTGCCAGCAGCTTCCTGAGGGGACTCCGAACCTACGAGCAGTACTTC	CASSFLRGLRTYEQYF
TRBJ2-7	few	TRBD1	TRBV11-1	TGTGCCAGCAGATTCGACAGGGGGGTCGACGAGCAGTGCTTC	CASRFDRGVDEQCF
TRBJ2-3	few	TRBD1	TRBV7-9	TGTGCCAGCAGCCCCAGGACAGGGGTCGGCACAGATACGCAGTATTTT	CASSPRTGVGTDTQYF
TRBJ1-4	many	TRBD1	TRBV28	TGTGCCAGCAGTTCCGCGGGACAGGAGAATGAAAAACTGTTTTTT	CASSSAGQENEKLFF
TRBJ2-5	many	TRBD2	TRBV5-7	TGTGCCAGCAGCTTGACAGGTTTGGGGACTAGCGATGAGACCCAGTACTTC	CASSLTGLGTSDETQYF
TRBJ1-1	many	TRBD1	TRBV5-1	TGCGCCAGCAGCCTCAACAGGGGGCCCACTGAAGCTTTCTTT	CASSLNRGPTEAFF
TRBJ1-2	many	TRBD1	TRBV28	TGTGCCAGCACAACACAGGGGGCAAGCTATGGCTACACCTTC	CASTTQGASYGYTF
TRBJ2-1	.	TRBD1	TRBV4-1	TGCGCCAGCAGCCAACCGGGACAGGGATACAATGAGCAGTTCTTC	CASSQPGQGYNEQFF
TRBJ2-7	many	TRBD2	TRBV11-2	TGTGCCAGCAGCTTAGAGCTAGCGGGATCCTCCTACGAGCAGTACTTC	CASSLELAGSSYEQYF
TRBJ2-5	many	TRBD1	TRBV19	TGTGCCAGTAGTTCCGGGACAGGGTATGGAGAGACCCAGTACTTC	CASSSGTGYGETQYF
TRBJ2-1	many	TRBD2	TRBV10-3	TGTGCCATCAGTGAAAGCTCGGGGACTAGCGGTTACAATGAGCAGTTCTTC	CAISESSGTSGYNEQFF
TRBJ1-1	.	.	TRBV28	TGTGCCAGCAATAGCAAGAACACTGAAGCTTTCTTT	CASNSKNTEAFF
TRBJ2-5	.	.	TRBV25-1	TGTGCCAGCGGAGCAACCCAAGAGACCCAGTACTTC	CASGATQETQYF
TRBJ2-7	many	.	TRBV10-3	TGTGCCATCAGTGAGGACTACAGCCGTCCCGTCGAGCAGTACTTC	CAISEDYSRPVEQYF
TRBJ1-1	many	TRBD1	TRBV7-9	TGTGCCAGCAGCTTGCCCCCGACAGGGGTCACTGAAGCTTTCTTT	CASSLPPTGVTEAFF
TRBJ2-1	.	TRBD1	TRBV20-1	TGCAGTGCTGGGACAGGGGGCAACAATGAGCAGTTCTTC	CSAGTGGNNEQFF
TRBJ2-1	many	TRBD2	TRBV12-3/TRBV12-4	TGTGCCAGCAGTGTTACTAGCGGGGTAATGGATGAGCAGTTCTTC	CASSVTSGVMDEQFF
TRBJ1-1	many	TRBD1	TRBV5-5	TGTGCCAGCAGCTTGGAGGCCCCCGGGACAGGGGGATTTTACACTGAAGCTTTCTTT	CASSLEAPGTGGFYTEAFF
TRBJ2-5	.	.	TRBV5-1	TGCGCCAGCAGCATTCAGAGGGCTGTTGAGACCCAGTACTTC	CASSIQRAVETQYF
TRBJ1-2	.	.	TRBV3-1	TGTGCCAGCAGCCAAGAGGCCCTCGGCTACACCTTC	CASSQEALGYTF
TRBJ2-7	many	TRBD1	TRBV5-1	TGCGCCAGCAGCTTAACCGGGACAGGGCCTTCCTACGAGCAGTACTTC	CASSLTGTGPSYEQYF
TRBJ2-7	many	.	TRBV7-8	TGTGCCAGCAGCTTAGCCCGCAGGGTAATTACTAGACGATACGAGCAGTACTTC	CASSLARRVITRRYEQYF
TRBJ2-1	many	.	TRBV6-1	TGTGCCAGCAGGACGACCTCGAGCTCCTACAATGAGCAGTTCTTC	CASRTTSSSYNEQFF
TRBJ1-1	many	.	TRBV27	TGTGCCAGCAGTTTATTACACCAGAACACTGAAGCTTTCTTT	CASSLLHQNTEAFF
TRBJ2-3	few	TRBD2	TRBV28	TGTGCCAGCAGCCCCCCCGGGACTACAGCCATCAGGGATACGCAGTATTTT	CASSPPGTTAIRDTQYF
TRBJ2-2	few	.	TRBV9	TGTGCCAGCAGCGCCATTCCTAGCCGAACGGGGGCCGGGGAGCTGTTTTTT	CASSAIPSRTGAGELFF
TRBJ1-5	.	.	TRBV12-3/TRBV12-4	TGTGCCAGCAGTCCCTCGAACGGGTGGAGCAATCAGCCCCAGCATTTT	CASSPSNGWSNQPQHF
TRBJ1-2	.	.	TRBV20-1	TGCAGTGCCGTGGCACTAGCGGGAGGCTACACCTTC	CSAVALAGGYTF
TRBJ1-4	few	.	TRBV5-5	TGTGCCAGCAGCCCAGAGTCCTTAGGAAATGAAAAACTGTTTTTT	CASSPESLGNEKLFF
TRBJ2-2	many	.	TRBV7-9	TGTGCCAGCAGCTTAGGGTGGTCTATTGACAACACCGGGGAGCTGTTTTTT	CASSLGWSIDNTGELFF
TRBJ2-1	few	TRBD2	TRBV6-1	TGTGCCAGCAAAGGACTAGCGGGAGTCGGTGAGCAGTTCTTC	CASKGLAGVGEQFF
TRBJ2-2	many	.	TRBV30	TGTGCCTGGAGACAGGTCGAGGACACCGGGGAGCTGTTTTTT	CAWRQVEDTGELFF
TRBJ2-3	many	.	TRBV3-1	TGTGCCAGCAGCGGGGGTTGGGATACGCAGTATTTT	CASSGGWDTQYF
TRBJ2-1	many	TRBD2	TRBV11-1	TGTGCCAGCAGCTTTAGGACTAGCGGACACTACAATGAGCAGTTCTTC	CASSFRTSGHYNEQFF
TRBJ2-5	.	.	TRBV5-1	TGCGCCAGCAGCTTGGCCCTGCGTACAGTTCTCCAGGAGACCCAGTACTTC	CASSLALRTVLQETQYF
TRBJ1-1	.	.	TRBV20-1	TGCAGTGCTAGAGACGCGCAAGTGAACACTGAAGCTTTCTTT	CSARDAQVNTEAFF
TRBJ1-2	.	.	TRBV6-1	TGTGCCAGCAGCCACCGAGCTTCGAACTATGGCTACACCTTC	CASSHRASNYGYTF
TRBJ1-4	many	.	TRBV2	TGTGCCAGCAGTCCCGGCCACACGGGCGCTGAAAAACTGTTTTTT	CASSPGHTGAEKLFF
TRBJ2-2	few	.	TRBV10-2	TGCGCCAGCAGTAGTACCCCCGGCGGGGAGCTGTTTTTT	CASSSTPGGELFF
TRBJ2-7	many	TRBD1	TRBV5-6	TGTGCCAGCAGCTTGGGAGGGGGCGCTTTCTACGAGCAGTACTTC	CASSLGGGAFYEQYF
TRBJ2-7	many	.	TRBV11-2	TGTGCCAGCAGACGCACAGGGTTCCCCTACGAGCAGTACTTC	CASRRTGFPYEQYF
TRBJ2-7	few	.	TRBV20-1	TGCAGTGCTAGAGATCGGGGGCGAGGGGGCCCCTACGAGCAGTACTTC	CSARDRGRGGPYEQYF
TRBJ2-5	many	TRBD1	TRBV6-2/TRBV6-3	TGTGCCAGCAGTTACTCGATGGGACAGCAAGAGACCCAGTACTTC	CASSYSMGQQETQYF